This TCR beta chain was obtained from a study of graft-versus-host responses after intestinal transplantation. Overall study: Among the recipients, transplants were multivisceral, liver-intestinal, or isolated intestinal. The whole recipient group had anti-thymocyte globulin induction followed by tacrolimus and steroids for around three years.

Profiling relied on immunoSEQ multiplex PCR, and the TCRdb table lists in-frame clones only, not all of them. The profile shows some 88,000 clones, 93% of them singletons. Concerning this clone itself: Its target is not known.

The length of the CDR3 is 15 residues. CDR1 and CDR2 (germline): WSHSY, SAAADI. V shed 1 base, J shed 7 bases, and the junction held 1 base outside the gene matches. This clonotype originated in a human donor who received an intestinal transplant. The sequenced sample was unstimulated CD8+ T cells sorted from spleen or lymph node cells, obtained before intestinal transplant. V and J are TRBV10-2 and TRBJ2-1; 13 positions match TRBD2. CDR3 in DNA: TGCGCCAGCAGTGAGTTGGGACTAGCGGGAAATGAGCAGTTCTTC. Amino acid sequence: CASSELGLAGNEQFF.